The 6 T cell receptor beta chains reported below all come from one sample, sequenced in a study of blood T cell repertoires in COVID-19. Measured with immunoSEQ multiplex PCR; TCRdb has only the in-frame clones, and not every one. The sample records 90,000 to 120,000 clones, approximately 85% being singletons. Sequencing used peripheral blood. These TCRs come from a human donor in a cohort sampled during active COVID-19.

This clone was seen a handful of times. The V and J genes are TRBV7-9 and TRBJ1-5; 10 bases agree with TRBD1. The CDR3 loop spans 17 amino acids. V shed 3 bases, J shed 5 bases, and the junction held 10 bases outside the gene matches. Per germline, CDR1 SEHNR and CDR2 FQNEAQ (reference sequence). CDR3 sequence: CASSFSVDRGVYQPQHF. The CDR3 nucleotides are TGTGCCAGCAGCTTCTCCGTGGACAGGGGGGTCTATCAGCCCCAGCATTTT.

This chain uses TRBV9 with TRBJ2-1; D may be TRBD1 (5 bases). Trimming shortened V by 0 bases and J by 3 bases, and 10 bases separated the two germline ends. Germline V gene sequence: CDR1 SGDLS, CDR2 YYNGEE. The CDR3 extends over 15 amino acids. The CDR3 region is CASSVDSGYYNEQFF. The DNA of the CDR3 is TGTGCCAGCAGCGTAGATTCAGGGTACTACAATGAGCAGTTCTTC.

The chain recombines TRBV9 with TRBJ1-2; D unclear. V lost 6 bases and J 6 bases, leaving 18 bases between the germline ends. CDR3 size: 14 residues. The germline V gene encodes CDR1 SGDLS and CDR2 YYNGEE. Here the CDR3 reads CASTLLSASNGYTF. The CDR3 nucleotides are TGTGCCAGCACCTTACTATCAGCCTCGAATGGCTACACCTTC.

The DNA of the CDR3 is TGTGCCAGCAGCTTAGTTGCAGGACAGGGTGACTATGGCTACACCTTC. This encodes CASSLVAGQGDYGYTF. The rearrangement uses TRBV7-2 and TRBJ1-2; the match to TRBD1 covers 8 bases. This CDR3 is built from 16 residues. After removal of 1 base from V and 3 bases from J, the junction contained 7 bases not matched to a gene. Germline CDR1 and CDR2: SGHTA and FQGNSA. Complete variable domain (other parts from reference TRBV7-2 and TRBJ1-2): GAGVSQSPSNKVTEKGKDVELRCDPISGHTALYWYRQSLGQGLEFLIYFQGNSAPDKSGLPSDRFSAERTGGSVSTLTIQRTQQEDSAVYLCASSLVAGQGDYGYTFGSGTRLTVV.

The chain carries TRBV24-1 and TRBJ1-1; D is uncertain. The V gene's germline CDR1 is KGHDR and CDR2 SFDVKD. V was cut by 7 bases and J by 1 base, with 3 bases left in between. This CDR3 comprises 11 residues. The CDR3 loop reads CATRQNTEAFF. The CDR3 region has the DNA TGTGCCACCAGACAGAACACTGAAGCTTTCTTT.

The V call is TRBV10-3, the J call TRBJ1-3; the match to TRBD1 covers 7 bases. Germline assignment: CDR1 ENHRY and CDR2 SYGVKD. J was trimmed by 7 bases and V by 3 bases; bases with no gene match: 12. The CDR3 is made up of 16 amino acids. Here the CDR3 reads CAISEGDSRRGNTIYF. Here the CDR3 DNA reads TGTGCCATCAGTGAAGGGGACAGCCGTCGGGGGAACACCATATATTTT.